One and the same sample provided the 19 T cell receptor beta chains below, sequenced in a study of T-cell reconstitution after alpha-beta-depleted transplantation in children. Unique molecular identifiers tagged the TCRbeta library. MiXCR, run by TCRdb on the PCR reads, gives a single entry per CDR3 protein. The table lists nearly 200,000 distinct CDR3 sequences, 6.3% of them singletons. The input for sequencing was PBMCs, taken before TCRalphabeta/CD19-depleted stem cell transplant. The receptors come from a girl under three years old with combined immunodeficiency, due to receive a stem cell transplant.

This clonotype appeared many times. The rearrangement links TRBV19 to TRBJ2-1; a possible D gene is TRBD2 (7 bases). This CDR3 contains 17 residues. Germline CDR1 reads LNHDA; CDR2 reads SQIVND (reference sequence). Trimming cost V 3 bases and J 4 bases, with 19 bases left between them. The CDR3 DNA reads as TGTGCCAGTAGTATGAGGGGAGGGACACCGCCTTACAATGAGCAGTTCTTC. Translating gives CASSMRGGTPPYNEQFF. Based on the CDR3 plus reference TRBV19 and TRBJ2-1, the full variable domain is DGGITQSPKYLFRKEGQNVTLSCEQNLNHDAMYWYRQDPGQGLRLIYYSQIVNDFQKGDIAEGYSVSREKKESFPLTVTSAQKNPTAFYLCASSMRGGTPPYNEQFFGPGTRLTVL.

This clonotype occurred many times. The chain recombines TRBV29-1 with TRBJ2-1; 14 nucleotides match TRBD2. Per the germline V gene, CDR1 is SQVTM and CDR2 is ANQGSEA. The CDR3 sequence is 18 residues long. Trimming took 6 bases from V and 0 from J; bases not matched to a gene: 10. CDR3 sequence (DNA): TGCAGCGTGAATCCGGGACTAGCGGGGGTGAGCTCCTACAATGAGCAGTTCTTC. Its translation: CSVNPGLAGVSSYNEQFF.

The rearrangement joins TRBV29-1 to TRBJ1-2; a possible D gene is TRBD1 (6 bases). The CDR3 length is 13 residues. V lost 5 bases and J 6 bases, leaving 16 bases between the germline ends. Looked up from germline, CDR1 is SQVTM and CDR2 is ANQGSEA. Here the CDR3 DNA reads TGCAGCGTTTTTGGGGGCGGTAGTAATGGCTACACCTTC. Its protein product is CSVFGGGSNGYTF.

This clonotype was seen at least ten times. The CDR3 region has the DNA TGCAGTGCTTCGGGGGGCCCAGGAGATACGCAGTATTTT. Protein: CSASGGPGDTQYF. The chain recombines TRBV20-1 with TRBJ2-3; the D gene is possibly TRBD2 (7 bases). CDR3 length equals 13 residues. Per germline, CDR1 DFQATT and CDR2 SNEGSKA (reference sequence). Trimming took off 5 bases at V and 5 bases at J, with 14 bases between the two ends.

This clonotype was counted at least ten times. J is TRBJ1-1 and V is TRBV15, with D unclear. Trimming cost V 3 bases and J 5 bases, with 10 bases left between them. Germline V gives CDR1 LNHNV, CDR2 YYDKDF (reference sequence). The CDR3 covers 13 residues. CDR3 sequence: CATSSGVGTEAFF. The CDR3 DNA reads as TGTGCCACCAGCAGCGGAGTGGGGACTGAAGCTTTCTTT.

This clonotype has ten or more counts. As DNA, the CDR3 is TGCGCCAGCAGCCAAGACTCCGAGTCAAGGATAAATGAGCAGTTCTTC. Protein product: CASSQDSESRINEQFF. This chain uses TRBV4-1 with TRBJ2-1; D not resolved. This CDR3 is 16 amino acids long. V gave up 0 bases and J gave up 7 bases, with 16 bases separating them. Germline V gives CDR1 MGHRA, CDR2 YSYEKL.

This clonotype came up many times. The chain is built from TRBV29-1 and TRBJ2-7; 9 positions match TRBD1. The CDR3 runs 13 residues. V trimming: 6 bases; J trimming: 7 bases; junction bases outside the gene matches: 10. Germline CDR1 reads SQVTM; CDR2 reads ANQGSEA. In DNA, the CDR3 is TGCAGCGTCACCCTCCGGGACAGGGTTGAGCAGTACTTC. It encodes CSVTLRDRVEQYF.

The chain carries TRBV12-3 or TRBV12-4 and TRBJ2-4; 8 bases are shared with TRBD2. The trim removed 6 bases at V and 0 bases at J, leaving 16 bases unmatched. The CDR3 sequence is 19 residues long. Written as DNA, the CDR3 is TGTGCCAGCAGCTCAAAAAGAGCGGGGGACCTCCTAGCCAAAAACATTCAGTACTTC. This encodes CASSSKRAGDLLAKNIQYF.

The sample holds many counts of this clonotype. The chain's CDR3 is CASSRGLQETQYF. The CDR3 coding sequence is TGTGCCAGCAGCCGGGGTCTCCAAGAGACCCAGTACTTC. The gene calls are TRBV4-2 and TRBJ2-5, with D unresolved. Germline-derived CDR1 and CDR2 are LGHNA and YNFKEQ. V gave up 4 bases and J gave up 1 base, with 7 bases separating them. The length of the CDR3 is 13 residues.

Concerning this clonotype itself: A read error may be the cause here, since a much bigger clone is one base away. The gene calls are TRBV12-3 or TRBV12-4 and TRBJ2-7; 7 positions match TRBD1. CDR3 length: 14 amino acids. The CDR3 region is CASSPGQPHYGQYF. CDR3 nucleotide sequence: TGTGCCAGCAGCCCGGGACAGCCCCACTACGGGCAGTACTTC.

The V call is TRBV9, the J call TRBJ1-1; TRBD1 might be the D (6 bases). CDR1 and CDR2 from the germline V gene are SGDLS and YYNGEE. The CDR3 is 15 amino acids. V gave up 4 bases and J gave up 1 base, with 14 bases separating them. The CDR3 loop is CASSTNGGGNTEAFF. The CDR3 DNA sequence: TGTGCCAGCAGCACCAATGGAGGGGGGAACACTGAAGCTTTCTTT.

This clonotype was seen ten or more times. The chain uses TRBV29-1 and TRBJ2-7; 8 nucleotides align to TRBD2. There are 13 residues in the CDR3. The ends lost 3 bases at V and 4 bases at J; junction bases unmatched: 5. Looked up from germline, CDR1 is SQVTM and CDR2 is ANQGSEA. CDR3 residues: CSVESGREYEQYF. In nucleotides, the CDR3 is TGCAGCGTTGAGAGCGGGAGAGAGTACGAGCAGTACTTC.

This clonotype was picked up many times. The chain joins TRBV7-2 to TRBJ2-1; 11 bases match TRBD2. The V gene's germline CDR1 is SGHTA and CDR2 FQGNSA. Trimming removed 4 bases from V and 15 bases from J; junction bases left unmatched: 5. The CDR3 is 12 amino acids. The CDR3 here is CASSSGLADTFF. The DNA of the CDR3 is TGTGCCAGCAGCTCGGGACTAGCGGATACGTTCTTC. The whole variable domain, filled in from reference TRBV7-2 and TRBJ2-1, reads GAGVSQSPSNKVTEKGKDVELRCDPISGHTALYWYRQSLGQGLEFLIYFQGNSAPDKSGLPSDRFSAERTGGSVSTLTIQRTQQEDSAVYLCASSSGLADTFFGPGTRLTVL.

Many counts were recorded for this clonotype. The chain couples TRBV5-6 to TRBJ2-2; 7 bases line up with TRBD2. J lost 4 bases, V lost 1 base, and 7 bases had no gene match. This CDR3 is built from 16 residues. Germline V gene sequence: CDR1 SGHDT, CDR2 YYEEEE. In nucleotides, the CDR3 is TGTGCCAGCAGCTTGTACCTAGCGGTATTCACCGGGGAGCTGTTTTTT. Protein sequence: CASSLYLAVFTGELFF.

This clonotype was picked up many times. This chain links TRBV12-3 or TRBV12-4 with TRBJ1-5, with D perhaps TRBD1 (6 bases). V gave up 4 bases and J gave up 1 base, with 11 bases separating them. This CDR3 contains 15 residues. In DNA form, the CDR3 reads TGTGCCAGCAGTTCACAGGGATCGAGCAATCAGCCCCAGCATTTT. Amino acids: CASSSQGSSNQPQHF.

This chain joins TRBV6-2 or TRBV6-3 and TRBJ2-3; D is ambiguous. Germline assignment: CDR1 MNHEY and CDR2 SVGEGT. The CDR3 consists of 15 residues. Trimming took off 0 bases at V and 6 bases at J, with 13 bases between the two ends. CDR3 protein: CASSYSATALDTQYF. CDR3 in DNA: TGTGCCAGCAGTTACTCCGCGACGGCCTTGGATACGCAGTATTTT.

Concerning this clonotype itself: The CDR3 does not end in the conserved phenylalanine or tryptophan, so this is likely a read error. The chain has TRBV14 and TRBJ1-6; TRBD1 matches 10 bases. Germline V gene data show CDR1 as SGHDN and CDR2 as FVKESK. The CDR3 covers 16 residues. Germline trimming cut 3 bases from V and 7 bases from J; bases unmatched to any gene: 6. In DNA form, the CDR3 reads TGTGCCAGCAGCCACGGGACAGGGGCAGGAAATTCACCCCTCCACTCT. The encoded protein is CASSHGTGAGNSPLHS.

This clonotype was recorded at least ten times. The genes are TRBV6-5 and TRBJ1-5; D gene unclear. The V gene lost 6 bases and the J gene lost 0 bases, with 6 bases spanning the gap. The CDR3 is 13 amino acids. CDR1 and CDR2 (germline): MNHEY, SVGAGI. CDR3 coding DNA: TGTGCCAGCAGCCAGTATAGCAATCAGCCCCAGCATTTT. This sequence encodes CASSQYSNQPQHF.

At least ten counts were recorded for this clonotype. This chain connects TRBV5-1 to TRBJ2-3; TRBD1 aligns across 7 bases. Germline CDR1 SGHRS, CDR2 YFSETQ. Unmatched junction bases numbered 6, after V lost 0 bases and J lost 2 bases. This CDR3 comprises 16 residues. The CDR3 loop reads CASSLVGTDHTDTQYF. The CDR3 DNA is TGCGCCAGCAGCTTGGTGGGGACAGACCACACAGATACGCAGTATTTT.